The 32 T cell receptor beta chains in this list originate from one sample, sequenced in a study of T cells in Graves' hyperthyroidism and ophthalmopathy. RNA transcripts provided the source from which TCR beta CDR3 regions were amplified. In the first-round RT-PCR of the TCR CDR3, the HTBI primer set was used. TCRdb used MiXCR to reprocess the multiplex PCR reads, holding one entry per CDR3 protein. The sample contains approximately 500,000 distinct CDR3 sequences, about 45% of which appear only once. Specimen: peripheral blood or thyroid tissue (not recorded which). The receptors were gathered from a woman aged 18-29 years with Graves' hyperthyroidism.

The chain recombines TRBV12-5 with TRBJ2-1, with D possibly being TRBD1 or TRBD2 (5 bases each). The V gene's germline CDR1 is LGHNT and CDR2 FRNRAP. The V and J ends lost 6 bases and 10 bases respectively, with 10 bases between them. The CDR3 runs 11 residues. The CDR3 DNA is TGTGCTAGTGGCCGGGACCGAGAGCAGTTCTTC. Translated: CASGRDREQFF.

The count of this clonotype is one. At one end the junction does not follow the germline gene, possibly because of a read error. This chain uses TRBV7-3 with TRBJ2-5; 16 nucleotides align to TRBD2. CDR1 is SGHTA, CDR2 FQGTGA, per germline. The CDR3 runs 17 residues. CDR3 coding DNA: TGTGCCAGCAGCCCGGGGACTAGCGGGAGGGCCCAAAAGACCCAGTACTTC. Translation gives CASSPGTSGRAQKTQYF.

This clonotype has a handful of counts. V usage is TRBV30 and J usage is TRBJ2-2; D perhaps matches TRBD2 (5 bases). The V end lost 5 bases, the J end lost 4 bases, and 17 bases lay between the germline ends. The V gene's germline CDR1 is GTSNPN and CDR2 SVGIG (reference sequence). The CDR3 runs to 15 residues. The CDR3 DNA reads as TGTGCCTGGGGGATGGGGAGTTTGGCCACCGGGGAGCTGTTTTTT. Translation: CAWGMGSLATGELFF. Variable domain in full (rest from reference TRBV30 and TRBJ2-2): SQTIHQWPATLVQPVGSPLSLECTVEGTSNPNLYWYRQAAGRGLQLLFYSVGIGQISSEVPQNLSASRPQDRQFILSSKKLLLSDSGFYLCAWGMGSLATGELFFGEGSRLTVL.

This clonotype was recorded at least ten times. V usage is TRBV5-5 and J usage is TRBJ1-5; no definite D call. Between the trimmed V and J ends, which lost 2 bases and 1 base, there was a span of 10 bases. This CDR3 region has 15 residues. The germline gives CDR1 SGHKS, CDR2 YYEKEE (reference sequence). CDR3 DNA: TGTGCCAGCAGCTTTTTTTCCGGGAGCAATCAGCCCCAGCATTTT. This translates into CASSFFSGSNQPQHF.

This clonotype showed up just a few times. The rearrangement uses TRBV5-1 and TRBJ2-2; D gene uncertain. The germline V and J ends were trimmed by 0 bases and 5 bases, with 14 bases remaining between them. This CDR3 has 16 amino acids. Germline V gives CDR1 SGHRS, CDR2 YFSETQ. The CDR3: CASSLEATFLTGELFF. CDR3 sequence (DNA): TGCGCCAGCAGCTTGGAGGCTACATTCCTAACCGGGGAGCTGTTTTTT.

Many counts were recorded for this clonotype. The chain recombines TRBV7-7 with TRBJ2-2; D ambiguous. The CDR3 has 14 amino acids. The germline V gene has CDR1 SSHAT and CDR2 FNYEAQ (reference sequence). Trimming cost V 4 bases and J 3 bases, with 9 bases left between them. CDR3 amino acids: CASSYTIDTGELFF. In DNA, the CDR3 is TGTGCCAGCAGCTATACGATTGACACCGGGGAGCTGTTTTTT.

This clonotype was observed at least ten times. This chain uses TRBV7-9 with TRBJ2-7; maybe TRBD2 (6 bases). Germline CDR1 and CDR2: SEHNR and FQNEAQ (reference sequence). This CDR3 is built from 14 residues. Trimming cost V 4 bases and J 2 bases, with 12 bases left between them. CDR3 nucleotides: TGTGCCAGCAGCTCCGAGCGGAGGGCCTACGAGCAGTACTTC. Its protein product is CASSSERRAYEQYF.

J is TRBJ2-7 and V is TRBV2, with 8 bases matching TRBD2. CDR1 is SNHLY and CDR2 is FYNNEI in the germline V gene. The CDR3 totals 15 residues. V dropped 6 bases and J dropped 9; count of bases not matched to a gene: 16. CDR3 amino acids: CASSLQAGVTGGQYF. CDR3 bases: TGTGCCAGCAGCCTCCAAGCGGGAGTGACGGGAGGGCAGTACTTC.

This clonotype appeared many times. J is TRBJ1-1 and V is TRBV7-9, with 10 bases fitting TRBD1. J lost 7 bases, V lost 7 bases, and 9 bases had no gene match. Germline V gene sequence: CDR1 SEHNR, CDR2 FQNEAQ (reference sequence). CDR3 length: 14 amino acids. The CDR3 DNA is TGTGCCAGCACCAGTCTGGGGGACAGGGGTGAAGCTTTCTTT. Its translation: CASTSLGDRGEAFF.

This clonotype showed up just a few times. The J gene is TRBJ1-1, the V gene TRBV5-1; D may be TRBD1 (6 bases). The V gene's germline CDR1 is SGHRS and CDR2 YFSETQ. Between the trimmed V and J ends, which lost 0 bases and 7 bases, there was a span of 25 bases. The CDR3 extends over 18 amino acids. Written as DNA, the CDR3 is TGCGCCAGCAGCTTGGGATCCGGGGTTAACTTGGGGGCACTTGAAGCTTTCTTT. Its translation: CASSLGSGVNLGALEAFF.

Regarding this clonotype: A clone one base away is much larger, so this may be a read error. The gene calls are TRBV10-1 and TRBJ2-7; D could derive from TRBD1 or TRBD2 (5 bases each). Germline V gene data show CDR1 as WNHNN and CDR2 as SYGVQD (reference sequence). There are 12 residues in the CDR3. The CDR3 is CANSLNRDEQCF. For the CDR3, the DNA is TGCGCCAACAGCTTGAATCGGGACGAGCAGTGCTTC.

V usage is TRBV25-1 and J usage is TRBJ1-2; 10 nucleotides agree with TRBD1. The CDR3 sequence is 18 residues long. Trimming cost V 0 bases and J 3 bases; bases outside gene matches: 10. Germline V gives CDR1 MGHDK, CDR2 SYGVNS. This CDR3 is CASSEYPPMTGGDYGYTF. As DNA, the CDR3 is TGTGCCAGCAGTGAATATCCCCCGATGACAGGGGGCGACTATGGCTACACCTTC.

V and J are TRBV7-2 and TRBJ2-4, with D perhaps matching TRBD2 (7 bases). The CDR3 covers 15 residues. CDR1 and CDR2 from the germline V gene are SGHTA and FQGNSA. Trimming removed 1 base from V and 4 bases from J, with 11 bases in between. Written as DNA, the CDR3 is TGTGCCAGCAGCTTAGGGGGGAGGGGGAAAAACATTCAGTACTTC. This codes for CASSLGGRGKNIQYF.

This clonotype was recorded at least ten times. The V call is TRBV12-3 or TRBV12-4, the J call TRBJ1-5; D remains unclear. This CDR3 is built from 15 residues. The V gene lost 3 bases and the J gene lost 7 bases, with 16 bases spanning the gap. CDR3 nucleotides: TGTGCCAGCAGTTTTACCGTAGGGAGGGAACAGCCCCAGCATTTT. As protein: CASSFTVGREQPQHF.

At least ten counts were recorded for this clonotype. The chain joins TRBV2 to TRBJ2-7, with a weak D call TRBD2 (6 bases). Germline CDR1 SNHLY, CDR2 FYNNEI. The V and J ends lost 9 bases and 5 bases respectively, with 20 bases between them. The CDR3 consists of 14 residues. CDR3 sequence: CASRESGLLHEQYF. DNA for the CDR3: TGTGCCAGTCGAGAATCGGGACTTCTCCACGAGCAGTACTTC.

The chain is built from TRBV6-6 and TRBJ1-2, with D maybe TRBD1 (5 bases). V gave up 8 bases and J gave up 4 bases, with 14 bases separating them. In germline, CDR1 is MNHNY, CDR2 SVGAGI (reference sequence). This CDR3 has 13 amino acids. The CDR3 is CASRGTSGYGYTF. CDR3 DNA: TGTGCCAGCCGGGGGACTAGCGGCTATGGCTACACCTTC.

The genes are TRBV2 and TRBJ1-4; D gene unclear. V lost 2 bases and J 1 base, leaving 14 bases between the germline ends. The germline V gene encodes CDR1 SNHLY and CDR2 FYNNEI. The CDR3 totals 17 residues. The chain's CDR3 is CASSESSGRGTNEKLFF. Written as DNA, the CDR3 is TGTGCCAGCAGTGAATCCAGCGGGCGCGGAACTAATGAAAAACTGTTTTTT.

There are many counts of this clonotype. The junction and the germline gene differ at one end; a read error may be behind it. The J gene is TRBJ2-5, the V gene TRBV20-1, with TRBD2 identical over 8 bases. The CDR3 runs 13 residues. Germline CDR1 and CDR2: DFQATT and SNEGSKA (reference sequence). DNA of the CDR3: TGCAGCGCTAGACGGGAGGGCCTCGAGACCCAGTACTTC. Translated: CSARREGLETQYF.

The rearrangement links TRBV29-1 to TRBJ2-7; 11 positions match TRBD2. Unmatched junction bases numbered 5, after V lost 2 bases and J lost 2 bases. The CDR3 runs 15 residues. The germline gives CDR1 SQVTM, CDR2 ANQGSEA. The CDR3 bases are TGCAGCGTTGAACGAACTAGCGGGAGTACCTACGAGCAGTACTTC. It is translated as CSVERTSGSTYEQYF.

This clonotype was recorded many times. V gene TRBV30 combines with J gene TRBJ2-6, with 8 positions matching TRBD1. The CDR3 length is 14 residues. Germline-derived CDR1 and CDR2 are GTSNPN and SVGIG (reference sequence). Here the CDR3 DNA reads TGTTGTGGACAGGGTCTTACTGGGGCCAACGTCCTGACTTTC. Protein sequence: CCGQGLTGANVLTF.

The chain is built from TRBV20-1 and TRBJ2-7, with 9 bases identical to TRBD1. The germline CDR1 and CDR2 sequences are DFQATT and SNEGSKA (reference sequence). The CDR3 is 15 residues long. The V gene end was trimmed by 0 bases and the J gene end by 7 bases; junction bases not matched to a gene: 10. CDR3 nucleotides: TGCAGTGCTAGAGACAGGACAGGGGTGACCGGGGAGCAGTACTTC. Translating gives CSARDRTGVTGEQYF.

The rearrangement links TRBV7-4 to TRBJ2-3, with no clear D. Looked up from germline, CDR1 is SGHVT and CDR2 is SQSDAQ. Trimming removed 7 bases from V and 8 bases from J, with 25 bases in between. This CDR3 is 16 amino acids long. The CDR3 here is CASTGRPAIHLCTQYF. The CDR3 DNA sequence: TGTGCCAGCACAGGTAGACCAGCTATTCACCTTTGTACGCAGTATTTT. Looking up the rest from reference TRBV7-4 and TRBJ2-3 gives the full variable domain: GAGVSQSPRYKVAKRGRDVALRCDSISGHVTLYWYRQTLGQGSEVLTYSQSDAQRDKSGRPSGRFSAERPERSVSTLKIQRTEQGDSAVYLCASTGRPAIHLCTQYFGPGTRLTVL.

This clonotype was detected ten times or more. The DNA for the CDR3 is TGCAGCGTTGAAAAACAGGGGGGCTATGGCTACACCTTC. This encodes CSVEKQGGYGYTF. This chain joins TRBV29-1 and TRBJ1-2; TRBD1 agrees at 8 bases. The CDR3 loop spans 13 amino acids. With 2 bases clipped from V and 4 bases from J, the junction kept 3 bases outside the gene matches. Germline V CDR1 and CDR2: SQVTM, ANQGSEA.

This chain connects TRBV20-1 to TRBJ2-1; 9 positions match TRBD1. The length of the CDR3 is 14 residues. V shed 5 bases and J 9 bases; nucleotides not matched to a gene: 11. Looked up from germline, CDR1 is DFQATT and CDR2 is SNEGSKA (reference sequence). The CDR3 protein is CSARPGTGNSEQFF. The CDR3 region has the DNA TGCAGTGCTCGTCCCGGGACAGGGAACAGTGAGCAGTTCTTC.

As to this clonotype: A single base separates this from a much larger clone, so it may be a read error. The chain links TRBV18 to TRBJ2-7; D uncertain. The J call may be incorrect, as the DNA end agrees better with TRBJ2-1. Germline assignment: CDR1 KGHSH and CDR2 LQKENI. This CDR3 is built from 12 residues. CDR3 sequence reads: CASSPLNYEQFF. The CDR3 DNA reads as TGTGCCAGCTCACCACTGAACTACGAGCAGTTCTTC.

Regarding this clonotype: Its ends do not fully match the called genes, so a read error is possible. This CDR3 is CACSQQGADTGELFF. DNA of the CDR3: TGCGCCTGCAGCCAACAGGGGGCTGACACCGGGGAGCTGTTTTTT. The chain uses TRBV5-1 and TRBJ2-2, with 9 positions matching TRBD1. CDR3 length: 15 amino acids. The germline CDR1 and CDR2 sequences are SGHRS and YFSETQ.

This clonotype showed up many times. The rearrangement uses TRBV6-2 or TRBV6-3 and TRBJ2-7; TRBD2 might be the D (6 bases). The CDR3 is 13 amino acids. Germline V CDR1 and CDR2: MNHEY, SVGEGT. Trimming took off 6 bases at V and 3 bases at J, with 12 bases between the two ends. Here the CDR3 DNA reads TGTGCCAGCAGGATAGCTAGCGTCTACGAGCAGTACTTC. This sequence encodes CASRIASVYEQYF.

This clonotype showed up many times. The chain links TRBV9 to TRBJ1-2; D is ambiguous. Germline values: CDR1 SGDLS, CDR2 YYNGEE. Trimming removed 3 bases at V and 4 bases at J, with 10 bases between. This CDR3 region has 13 residues. CDR3 sequence: CASSGPGGYGYTF. In DNA form, the CDR3 reads TGTGCCAGCAGCGGACCCGGCGGCTATGGCTACACCTTC.

There are many counts of this clonotype. The gene calls are TRBV2 and TRBJ2-7; 7 positions agree with TRBD1. CDR1 and CDR2 from the germline V gene are SNHLY and FYNNEI. With V trimmed by 6 bases and J by 2 bases, 7 bases remained unmatched. This CDR3 has 14 residues. CDR3 residues: CASRIPDRTYEQYF. The CDR3, as DNA: TGTGCCAGCAGGATCCCGGACAGGACCTACGAGCAGTACTTC.

The chain employs TRBV5-5 and TRBJ1-2; D remains unclear. Per the germline V gene, CDR1 is SGHKS and CDR2 is YYEKEE (reference sequence). This CDR3 spans 14 amino acids. V was trimmed by 10 bases and J by 0 bases, leaving 16 bases between them. In nucleotides, the CDR3 is TGTGCCTGCAATCCGGGATGGACTAACTATGGCTACACCTTC. Translating it yields CACNPGWTNYGYTF.

This clonotype appeared many times. The CDR3 bases are TGCAGTGCTAGATCTCCGGACACTGAAGCTTTCTTT. As protein: CSARSPDTEAFF. The chain combines TRBV20-1 with TRBJ1-1; D gene ambiguous. The CDR3 is 12 residues long. Germline V gene lookup returns CDR1 DFQATT and CDR2 SNEGSKA (reference sequence). The V end lost 2 bases, the J end lost 3 bases, and 7 bases lay between the germline ends.

This clonotype was recorded many times. The rearrangement links TRBV4-3 to TRBJ2-2; D remains unclear. In germline, CDR1 is LGHNA, CDR2 YSLEER. V was trimmed by 4 bases and J by 5 bases, leaving 5 bases between them. CDR3 length equals 12 residues. CDR3 region: CASSPTTGELFF. The CDR3 coding sequence is TGCGCCAGCAGCCCCACAACCGGGGAGCTGTTTTTT.